This T cell receptor (beta chain) emerged from a study of CD8+CD57+ T cells in acquired aplastic anemia. Genomic DNA, the template, was used for profiling of the TCR beta VDJ and CDR3. A single record per CDR3 protein comes from TCRdb applying MiXCR to the reads. The data hold roughly 500,000 distinct CDR3 sequences, with around a third observed a single time. Study observations and caveats: About 29 sequences, all CD8+ CDR3, were shared between patients and controls.

Patients selected for sequencing had displayed CD8+CD57+ cell expansion by flow cytometry. This clonotype was counted only a few times. Its cognate antigen is unknown. This CDR3 has 16 amino acids. The junction had 6 bases not matched to a gene; V was cut back by 8 bases and J by 1 base. Germline loops: CDR1 SGHTA, CDR2 FQGNSA. The TCR comes from a human donor with aplastic anemia. Specimen: sorted CD4+, CD8+, or CD8+CD57+ T cells (not recorded which) from PBMCs. The chain employs TRBV7-2 and TRBJ2-4; 12 bases map to TRBD2. The CDR3 sequence: CASALAGGPAKNIQYF. CDR3 sequence (DNA): TGTGCCAGCGCCCTAGCGGGAGGGCCTGCCAAAAACATTCAGTACTTC. The whole variable domain, remainder taken from reference TRBV7-2 and TRBJ2-4, is GAGVSQSPSNKVTEKGKDVELRCDPISGHTALYWYRQSLGQGLEFLIYFQGNSAPDKSGLPSDRFSAERTGGSVSTLTIQRTQQEDSAVYLCASALAGGPAKNIQYFGAGTRLSVL.